This T cell receptor beta chain came from a study of regulatory T cells in long-lasting Graves disease. Investigators prepared the TCR beta libraries by applying iRepertoire HTBI primers and Arm-PCR of CDR3 regions. MiXCR, run by TCRdb on the multiplex PCR reads, gives a single entry per CDR3 protein. The data show hundreds of thousands of distinct CDR3 sequences, around 15% seen once. Notes on this clonotype: Antigen specificity is unknown.

With 6 bases removed from V and 0 bases from J, the gap between germline ends came to 11 bases. The CDR3 runs to 14 residues. Indicated time point: newly diagnosed GD, antithyroid drugs for less than 3 months. Following extraction of RNA from PBMCs, that RNA was used to make the TCR library. Patients came from an endocrinology department in Xi'an, China. Study-wide findings and caveats: Persistent cases favored TRBV28, TRBJ1-2 and TRBJ2-5. Among persistent patients, a larger number of public clonotypes were shared (approximately 3,000) than among newly diagnosed patients (under 1,000). It was possible that the small sample size reduced accuracy.

The chain employs TRBV12-3 or TRBV12-4 and TRBJ1-2; D perhaps matches TRBD1 (6 bases). The input for sequencing was peripheral blood mononuclear cells (PBMCs), taken at new diagnosis, from a patient treated with antithyroid drugs. The sequence derives from a female donor with Graves disease. DNA for the CDR3: TGTGCCAGCAGCGTAGACAGGACTAACTATGGCTACACCTTC. Translation: CASSVDRTNYGYTF.